Listed here are 28 T cell receptor beta chains from one sample, sequenced in a study of shared T cell receptors in the human thymus. TCRdb's copy holds only in-frame clones and misses some; the assay was immunoSEQ multiplex PCR. Of a few hundred thousand clones in the sample, over 90% were seen once. Sequences were obtained from thymocytes. These receptors came from a human donor.

This rearrangement joins TRBV5-1 to TRBJ2-7; 7 bases match TRBD1. J gave up 0 bases and V 3 bases, and 9 bases lay outside the gene matches. Germline CDR1 SGHRS, CDR2 YFSETQ. The CDR3 length is 16 residues. The CDR3 sequence is CASSSRQGHPSYEQYF. In DNA, the CDR3 is TGCGCCAGCAGCTCCCGACAGGGCCATCCCTCCTACGAGCAGTACTTC. The full variable domain, rest sourced from reference TRBV5-1 and TRBJ2-7, is KAGVTQTPRYLIKTRGQQVTLSCSPISGHRSVSWYQQTPGQGLQFLFEYFSETQRNKGNFPGRFSGRQFSNSRSEMNVSTLELGDSALYLCASSSRQGHPSYEQYFGPGTRLTVT.

The CDR3 coding sequence is TGTGCCAGCAGCCCCGAGAGGGGACAGCGTTCATCCCTTCCCTACGAGCAGTACTTC. Translating gives CASSPERGQRSSLPYEQYF. The chain is built from TRBV4-2 and TRBJ2-7; 7 bases fit TRBD1. The CDR3 is made up of 19 amino acids. Germline CDR1 is LGHNA and CDR2 is YNFKEQ. Trimming at V came to 4 bases and at J to 2 bases, leaving 20 bases not matched to a gene.

The CDR3, as DNA: TGTGCCAGCAGCGTAGCTGGGCGGACACACACAGATACGCAGTATTTT. This translates into CASSVAGRTHTDTQYF. The chain is built from TRBV9 and TRBJ2-3; D is perhaps TRBD1 (5 bases). The germline CDR1 and CDR2 sequences are SGDLS and YYNGEE. The CDR3 length is 16 residues. Trimming shortened V by 0 bases and J by 2 bases, and 13 bases separated the two germline ends.

The chain has TRBV29-1 and TRBJ2-3; 8 bases agree with TRBD1. Germline CDR1 is SQVTM and CDR2 is ANQGSEA. This CDR3 has 18 residues. Trimming removed 0 bases from V and 9 bases from J; junction bases left unmatched: 20. CDR3 protein: CSVEDSPGRVGWTGTQYF. The CDR3, as DNA: TGCAGCGTTGAAGATAGTCCCGGCCGGGTAGGTTGGACAGGGACGCAGTATTTT.

V gene TRBV27 combines with J gene TRBJ2-3; D unresolved. Trimming took off 6 bases at V and 0 bases at J, with 13 bases between the two ends. Germline V gene data show CDR1 as MNHEY and CDR2 as SMNVEV (reference sequence). This CDR3 has 15 residues. The CDR3 is CASRRLSTSTDTQYF. The CDR3 DNA is TGTGCCAGCAGGAGACTCTCCACTAGCACAGATACGCAGTATTTT.

V is TRBV5-4 and J is TRBJ2-7; the D gene is possibly TRBD2 (5 bases). From germline, CDR1 is SGHNT and CDR2 YYREEE (reference sequence). The CDR3 is 13 amino acids. The V and J ends lost 5 bases and 3 bases respectively, with 12 bases between them. The CDR3 DNA sequence: TGTGCCAGCAGTCGGGATTCCCTCTACGAGCAGTACTTC. Its protein product is CASSRDSLYEQYF.

The rearrangement uses TRBV6-4 and TRBJ1-2; D not certain. The germline V gene encodes CDR1 MRHNA and CDR2 SNTAGT. The CDR3 loop spans 14 amino acids. Trimming took off 0 bases at V and 8 bases at J, with 13 bases between the two ends. CDR3 in amino acids: CASSDSSRGRGYTF. The CDR3 DNA is TGTGCCAGCAGTGACTCGAGTCGGGGTCGGGGCTACACCTTC.

CDR3 region: CASSPPGGGSAYGYTF. CDR3 DNA: TGTGCCAGCAGTCCCCCCGGTGGAGGGAGCGCCTATGGCTACACCTTC. The chain has TRBV28 and TRBJ1-2; D is undetermined. The CDR3 sequence is 16 residues long. Deletions cut 5 bases from V and 4 bases from J, with 20 bases between. The germline gives CDR1 MDHEN, CDR2 SYDVKM.

The sample holds one count of this clone. The chain combines TRBV28 with TRBJ2-2, with TRBD2 identical over 10 bases. Germline CDR1 MDHEN, CDR2 SYDVKM. The length of the CDR3 is 15 residues. The V gene end was trimmed by 8 bases and the J gene end by 5 bases; junction bases not matched to a gene: 8. The CDR3 DNA reads as TGTGCCAGCTGGTCCTCTAGCGGGAGAACCGGGGAGCTGTTTTTT. Translation gives CASWSSSGRTGELFF.

This chain connects TRBV6-5 to TRBJ2-3; 8 nucleotides line up with TRBD2. Germline CDR1 reads MNHEY; CDR2 reads SVGAGI. The ends lost 6 bases at V and 7 bases at J; junction bases unmatched: 9. CDR3 length: 14 amino acids. Written as DNA, the CDR3 is TGTGCCAGCAGAGGGGGACTAGGATCACATACGCAGTATTTT. As protein: CASRGGLGSHTQYF.

The chain employs TRBV6-6 and TRBJ1-5; 9 nucleotides line up with TRBD1. J was trimmed by 6 bases and V by 4 bases; bases with no gene match: 4. Per germline, CDR1 MNHNY and CDR2 SVGAGI (reference sequence). The CDR3 length is 14 residues. CDR3 DNA: TGTGCCAGCAGTTCGGGACAGGGTGGTCAGCCCCAGCATTTT. It translates to CASSSGQGGQPQHF.

The chain combines TRBV7-9 with TRBJ2-5; D is undetermined. The ends were cut back, 6 bases at V and 0 bases at J, with 8 bases in the middle. This CDR3 has 13 residues. The germline V gene has CDR1 SEHNR and CDR2 FQNEAQ (reference sequence). Here the CDR3 DNA reads TGTGCCAGCAGTCACAAGGACCAAGAGACCCAGTACTTC. Encoded protein: CASSHKDQETQYF. Supplemented by reference TRBV7-9 and TRBJ2-5, the full variable domain reads DTGVSQNPRHKITKRGQNVTFRCDPISEHNRLYWYRQTLGQGPEFLTYFQNEAQLEKSRLLSDRFSAERPKGSFSTLEIQRTEQGDSAMYLCASSHKDQETQYFGPGTRLLVL.

This chain uses TRBV29-1 with TRBJ2-7; the match to TRBD1 covers 10 bases. CDR1 is SQVTM, CDR2 ANQGSEA, per germline. The CDR3 extends over 13 amino acids. V shed 1 base, J shed 7 bases, and the junction held 4 bases outside the gene matches. CDR3 in amino acids: CSVEGQGAEEQYF. CDR3 bases: TGCAGCGTTGAAGGACAGGGGGCGGAAGAGCAGTACTTC.

This clone was recorded only once. This rearrangement joins TRBV7-6 to TRBJ1-2; 11 bases map to TRBD1. V lost 1 base to trimming and J lost 3 bases; unmatched junction nucleotides: 7. This CDR3 has 17 amino acids. The germline CDR1 and CDR2 sequences are SGHVS and FNYEAQ. The CDR3 bases are TGTGCCAGCAGCTTAGGGGAGGACAGGGGGCCGGACTATGGCTACACCTTC. It codes for CASSLGEDRGPDYGYTF.

The V gene is TRBV10-1, the J gene TRBJ2-3; D gene uncertain. V lost 8 bases to trimming and J lost 2 bases, with 26 bases between them. CDR1 is WNHNN and CDR2 is SYGVQD in the germline V gene (reference sequence). The CDR3 runs to 18 residues. The CDR3, as DNA: TGCGCCAGCCTTCTTTTATATAGTAATCTTTCGCACACAGATACGCAGTATTTT. Its protein product is CASLLLYSNLSHTDTQYF.

J is TRBJ2-3 and V is TRBV6-1; TRBD1 matches at 7 bases. The CDR3 consists of 15 residues. V lost 4 bases to trimming and J lost 2 bases; unmatched junction nucleotides: 6. Germline V gene data show CDR1 as MNHNS and CDR2 as SASEGT. The CDR3 DNA is TGTGCCAGCAGTGTCGGGACAGACTTCACAGATACGCAGTATTTT. Residues: CASSVGTDFTDTQYF.

A note on this clone: One junction end does not reproduce the germline sequence, and a read error may be involved. The gene calls are TRBV5-6 and TRBJ2-7, with D possibly matching TRBD2 (5 bases). Germline V gene data show CDR1 as SGHDT and CDR2 as YYEEEE. CDR3 length: 13 amino acids. The DNA for the CDR3 is TGTGCCAGCAGCTTCCGGGATCCTCTCTCTTGGAACTTC. Amino acid sequence: CASSFRDPLSWNF.

This chain connects TRBV13 to TRBJ1-2, with D perhaps matching TRBD1 (6 bases). CDR1 and CDR2 from the germline V gene are PRHDT and FYEKMQ (reference sequence). The CDR3 is 16 residues long. Trimming stripped 4 bases from V and 4 bases from J, with 19 bases between. The CDR3 nucleotides read TGTGCCAGCAGCTCCCGGGCTCAGTGGGGGCCCTATGGCTACACCTTC. The encoded protein is CASSSRAQWGPYGYTF.

The chain couples TRBV28 to TRBJ2-7; either TRBD1 or TRBD2 may fit D (5 bases each). V dropped 4 bases and J dropped 0 bases, with 19 bases sitting between them. The CDR3 spans 17 residues. From germline, CDR1 is MDHEN and CDR2 SYDVKM. The CDR3 coding sequence is TGTGCCAGCAGTTGGGGACGGATCCTTCTAACCTCCTACGAGCAGTACTTC. Amino acids: CASSWGRILLTSYEQYF. Full variable domain (outside the CDR3, taken from reference TRBV28 and TRBJ2-7): DVKVTQSSRYLVKRTGEKVFLECVQDMDHENMFWYRQDPGLGLRLIYFSYDVKMKEKGDIPEGYSVSREKKERFSLILESASTNQTSMYLCASSWGRILLTSYEQYFGPGTRLTVT.

This chain joins TRBV2 and TRBJ2-3; 7 positions match TRBD1. Per the germline V gene, CDR1 is SNHLY and CDR2 is FYNNEI. The J segment lost 4 bases and the V segment lost 2 bases, leaving 9 bases of the junction unmatched. The CDR3 loop spans 16 amino acids. CDR3 protein: CASSERTGVKADTQYF. The CDR3 DNA reads TGTGCCAGCAGTGAAAGAACAGGGGTTAAGGCAGATACGCAGTATTTT. Combining the CDR3 with reference TRBV2 and TRBJ2-3 gives the whole variable domain EPEVTQTPSHQVTQMGQEVILRCVPISNHLYFYWYRQILGQKVEFLVSFYNNEISEKSEIFDDQFSVERPDGSNFTLKIRSTKLEDSAMYFCASSERTGVKADTQYFGPGTRLTVL.

This sequence joins TRBV6-1 and TRBJ2-3, with D perhaps matching TRBD2 (5 bases). The CDR3 totals 15 residues. V shed 4 bases and J shed 0 bases, with 11 bases lying between them. Germline CDR1 MNHNS, CDR2 SASEGT. The CDR3 is CASSVAWESTDTQYF. The CDR3 nucleotides read TGTGCCAGCAGTGTGGCGTGGGAGAGCACAGATACGCAGTATTTT.

The chain has TRBV4-2 and TRBJ1-2; D gene ambiguous. V dropped 1 base and J dropped 3 bases, with 15 bases sitting between them. Germline V gene sequence: CDR1 LGHNA, CDR2 YNFKEQ. The CDR3 has 16 residues. The CDR3 sequence: CASSQGAGRTYYGYTF. The CDR3 nucleotides are TGTGCCAGCAGCCAAGGGGCAGGTCGGACTTACTATGGCTACACCTTC.

The chain has TRBV7-7 and TRBJ2-2; 8 nucleotides line up with TRBD2. CDR1 SSHAT and CDR2 FNYEAQ come from the germline V gene (reference sequence). Trimming cost V 0 bases and J 2 bases; bases outside gene matches: 5. The CDR3 runs to 17 residues. CDR3 residues: CASSLASAGENTGELFF. In DNA form, the CDR3 reads TGTGCCAGCAGCTTAGCATCAGCGGGAGAAAACACCGGGGAGCTGTTTTTT.

The V gene is TRBV12-5, the J gene TRBJ1-2; possibly TRBD1 for D (5 bases). CDR1 LGHNT and CDR2 FRNRAP come from the germline V gene. V gave up 5 bases and J gave up 7 bases, with 11 bases separating them. This CDR3 has 12 residues. As DNA, the CDR3 is TGTGCTAGTGGTCTGGGGCCTCTTGGCTACACCTTC. Its translation is CASGLGPLGYTF. Drawing the rest from reference TRBV12-5 and TRBJ1-2, the complete variable domain is DARVTQTPRHKVTEMGQEVTMRCQPILGHNTVFWYRQTMMQGLELLAYFRNRAPLDDSGMPKDRFSAEMPDATLATLKIQPSEPRDSAVYFCASGLGPLGYTFGSGTRLTVV.

This rearrangement joins TRBV14 to TRBJ2-5; D not resolved. This CDR3 has 17 amino acids. Germline V gene sequence: CDR1 SGHDN, CDR2 FVKESK. Trimming removed 0 bases at V and 1 base at J, with 15 bases between. The CDR3 spells CASSQDDGDFFQETQYF. CDR3 in DNA: TGTGCCAGCAGCCAAGATGATGGTGACTTCTTCCAAGAGACCCAGTACTTC.

This chain uses TRBV27 with TRBJ2-3; TRBD2 aligns across 9 bases. CDR1 MNHEY and CDR2 SMNVEV come from the germline V gene (reference sequence). V lost 5 bases and J lost 4; bases outside the gene matches: 10. This CDR3 spans 16 amino acids. The CDR3 spells CASSPRGGRAADTQYF. The CDR3 DNA reads TGTGCCAGCAGTCCAAGGGGCGGGAGGGCCGCAGATACGCAGTATTTT.

This CDR3 is CASSMWDTRKSPTYNEQFF. For the CDR3, the DNA is TGTGCCAGTAGTATGTGGGACACAAGAAAAAGCCCCACCTACAATGAGCAGTTCTTC. This chain links TRBV19 with TRBJ2-1, with a weak D call TRBD1 (6 bases). V lost 3 bases, J lost 2 bases, and 23 bases lay in between. This CDR3 contains 19 residues. Germline CDR1 and CDR2: LNHDA and SQIVND (reference sequence).

The CDR3 region is CASSIRDRDNEKLFF. DNA for the CDR3: TGTGCCAGTAGCATCCGGGACAGGGATAATGAAAAACTGTTTTTT. The chain combines TRBV19 with TRBJ1-4; 9 bases align to TRBD1. The CDR3 extends over 15 amino acids. Germline V gene sequence: CDR1 LNHDA, CDR2 SQIVND (reference sequence). V dropped 6 bases and J dropped 4; count of bases not matched to a gene: 6.